The source of this TCR beta chain is a study of shared clonotypes between healthy human individuals. About the study: In total, the donors were two women and a few men aged 18 to 49. Broader study findings: In contrast to clonotypes shared by all four donors, non-shared clonotypes had lower generation probabilities.

The junction had 11 bases not matched to a gene; V was cut back by 4 bases and J by 5 bases. CDR1 is LNHDA, CDR2 SQIVND, per germline (reference sequence). The CDR3 is made up of 16 amino acids. Turning to this clone: Its antigen is not identified.

Naive CD8 cells comprised CD45RO-negative, CCR7-positively selected cells, excluding terminally differentiated effector memory CD45RA+ cells. All donors were Caucasian adults living in Nashville, Tennessee. The authors ran the assay at deep level. The repertoire was sequenced with immunoSEQ multiplex PCR; TCRdb's copy has only in-frame clones and lacks some. This sample has about 2.1 million clones; around 95% occur once, and the top ten carry around 1.8%. This rearrangement joins TRBV19 to TRBJ1-5; 7 nucleotides align to TRBD1. The sequence was collected from a man between 18 and 29 years old in good health. Some clones in this sample may be carry-over from other donors' samples. Sequencing input: naive CD8+ T cells from PBMCs. The CDR3 protein is CASSNPWDSPYQPQHF. CDR3 in DNA: TGTGCCAGTAGTAACCCCTGGGACAGCCCGTATCAGCCCCAGCATTTT.